This T cell receptor beta chain appears in the sequencing data of a study of blood T cell repertoires in COVID-19. Across the whole study: COVID-19 samples, acute and convalescent, were from the United States, Italy and Spain.

Participant ages covered about 18 to 100 years across approximately 25 US areas. Source study methods: Amplified reference gene primers provided the basis for estimating nucleated cell counts. The assay was immunoSEQ multiplex PCR, and TCRdb's table has in-frame clones only and misses some. Clone size and V and J calls were adopted from that table, with D and trimming inferred from the DNA. This table holds approximately 200,000 clones, 65% to 85% found once. V was clipped by 4 bases and J by 6 bases, with 16 bases between them. The CDR3 is 14 amino acids. CDR1 SGHTS and CDR2 YDEGEE come from the germline V gene.

Sequenced material: PBMCs or T cells enriched from blood (not recorded which). The chain has TRBV5-8 and TRBJ1-2; possibly TRBD1 for D (6 bases). The sequence was obtained from a woman aged 25-40 years who had recovered from COVID-19. The CDR3 sequence is CASSPEQGRNGYTF. The CDR3 DNA reads as TGTGCCAGCAGCCCGGAACAGGGTCGTAATGGCTACACCTTC. The complete variable domain, with remaining parts taken from reference TRBV5-8 and TRBJ1-2, reads EAGVTQSPTHLIKTRGQQATLRCSPISGHTSVYWYQQALGLGLQFLLWYDEGEERNRGNFPPRFSGRQFPNYSSELNVNALELEDSALYLCASSPEQGRNGYTFGSGTRLTVV.